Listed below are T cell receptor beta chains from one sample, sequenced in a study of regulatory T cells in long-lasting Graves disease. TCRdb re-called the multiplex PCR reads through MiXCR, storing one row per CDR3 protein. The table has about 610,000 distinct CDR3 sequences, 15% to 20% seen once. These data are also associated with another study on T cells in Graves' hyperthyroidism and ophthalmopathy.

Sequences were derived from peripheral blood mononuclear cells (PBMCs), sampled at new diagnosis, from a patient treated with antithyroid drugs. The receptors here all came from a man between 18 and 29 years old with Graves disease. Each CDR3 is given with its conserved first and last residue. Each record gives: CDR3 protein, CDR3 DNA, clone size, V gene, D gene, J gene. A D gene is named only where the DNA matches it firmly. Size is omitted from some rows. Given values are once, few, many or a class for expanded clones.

CDR3: CASSRLGRGLFGEKLFF
DNA: TGTGCCAGCTCGCGCCTGGGCAGGGGGCTATTTGGTGAAAAACTGTTTTTT
size: -
V: TRBV28
D: TRBD1
J: TRBJ1-4

CDR3: CASSPAQGAFYEQYF
DNA: TGTGCCAGCAGCCCGGCCCAGGGGGCGTTCTACGAGCAGTACTTC
size: few
V: TRBV12-3/TRBV12-4
D: TRBD1
J: TRBJ2-7

CDR3: CATSDSQRTGNTGELFF
DNA: TGTGCCACCAGTGATTCCCAGAGGACAGGGAACACCGGGGAGCTGTTTTTT
size: -
V: TRBV24-1
D: TRBD1
J: TRBJ2-2

CDR3: CAITRGDGTDTQYF
DNA: TGTGCCATCACGAGGGGGGACGGCACAGATACGCAGTATTTT
size: -
V: TRBV10-3
D: -
J: TRBJ2-3

CDR3: CASSYGGDPNTEAFF
DNA: TGTGCCAGCAGCTACGGGGGGGACCCGAACACTGAAGCTTTCTTT
size: few
V: TRBV7-2
D: -
J: TRBJ1-1

CDR3: CASSLDGRLAGDTQYF
DNA: TGCGCCAGCAGCTTGGATGGTAGACTAGCGGGAGATACGCAGTATTTT
size: -
V: TRBV5-1
D: TRBD2
J: TRBJ2-3

CDR3: CASSLGDITDTQYF
DNA: TGCGCCAGCAGCTTGGGTGACATCACAGATACGCAGTATTTT
size: -
V: TRBV5-1
D: -
J: TRBJ2-3

CDR3: CASTGRGGYTF
DNA: TGTGCCAGCACGGGGAGGGGTGGCTACACCTTC
size: -
V: TRBV6-1
D: -
J: TRBJ1-2

CDR3: CASSYGGDGELFF
DNA: TGTGCCAGCAGTTATGGGGGGGATGGGGAGCTGTTTTTT
size: many
V: TRBV6-2/TRBV6-3
D: TRBD2
J: TRBJ2-2

CDR3: CASIDSSLEAFF
DNA: TGTGCCAGCATCGACTCCAGCCTTGAAGCTTTCTTT
size: many
V: TRBV11-2
D: -
J: TRBJ1-1

CDR3: CASSLYSGNQETQYF
DNA: TGTGCCAGCAGTTTATATAGCGGGAACCAAGAGACCCAGTACTTC
size: many
V: TRBV2
D: TRBD2
J: TRBJ2-5

CDR3: CSAGLARTDTQYF
DNA: TGCAGTGCAGGACTAGCCCGCACAGATACGCAGTATTTT
size: few
V: TRBV20-1
D: TRBD2
J: TRBJ2-3

CDR3: CASRLDSSGANVLTF
DNA: TGCGCCAGCAGACTGGACAGCTCTGGGGCCAACGTCCTGACTTTC
size: few
V: TRBV5-1
D: -
J: TRBJ2-6

CDR3: CASSYRPGYIQYF
DNA: TGTGCCAGCAGTTACCGCCCTGGATACATTCAGTACTTC
size: -
V: TRBV6-5
D: -
J: TRBJ2-4

CDR3: CASSPPVSIYEQYF
DNA: TGTGCCAGCTCACCACCGGTATCCATCTACGAGCAGTACTTC
size: -
V: TRBV18
D: -
J: TRBJ2-7

CDR3: CSARHPQGPEAFF
DNA: TGCAGTGCTAGGCACCCACAGGGACCAGAAGCTTTCTTT
size: -
V: TRBV20-1
D: -
J: TRBJ1-1

CDR3: CASSLYVTETQYF
DNA: TGTGCCAGCAGTTTGTACGTAACGGAGACCCAGTACTTC
size: many
V: TRBV28
D: -
J: TRBJ2-5

CDR3: CASTTGLAHEQYF
DNA: TGTGCCAGCACCACGGGACTAGCCCACGAGCAGTACTTC
size: few
V: TRBV6-1
D: TRBD2
J: TRBJ2-7

CDR3: CASSLGGGDTDTQYF
DNA: TGTGCCAGCAGCCTTGGGGGGGGAGACACAGATACGCAGTATTTT
size: many
V: TRBV5-1
D: TRBD2
J: TRBJ2-3

CDR3: CASTDTGERNQPQHF
DNA: TGTGCCAGCACTGATACAGGGGAACGCAATCAGCCCCAGCATTTT
size: many
V: TRBV28
D: TRBD1
J: TRBJ1-5

CDR3: CASSPTGRRLNTEAFF
DNA: TGCGCCAGCAGCCCGACAGGCCGCCGTTTGAACACTGAAGCTTTCTTT
size: -
V: TRBV5-1
D: -
J: TRBJ1-1

CDR3: CASSLGTDSYEQYF
DNA: TGTGCCAGCAGCTTAGGGACAGACTCCTACGAGCAGTACTTC
size: many
V: TRBV7-9
D: -
J: TRBJ2-7

CDR3: CSAPGTAGNTIYF
DNA: TGCAGTGCCCCTGGGACGGCTGGAAACACCATATATTTT
size: -
V: TRBV20-1
D: -
J: TRBJ1-3

CDR3: CASSQLGLEGGIYEQYF
DNA: TGTGCCAGCAGCCAGTTGGGGCTTGAGGGAGGGATCTACGAGCAGTACTTC
size: many
V: TRBV3-1
D: TRBD2
J: TRBJ2-7

CDR3: CSARRDRLAESTDTQYF
DNA: TGCAGTGCTCGTAGAGATAGGTTGGCGGAGAGCACAGATACGCAGTATTTT
size: -
V: TRBV20-1
D: -
J: TRBJ2-3

CDR3: CASSQRTSPGELFF
DNA: TGTGCCAGCAGCCAACGGACTAGCCCCGGGGAGCTGTTTTTT
size: -
V: TRBV7-9
D: TRBD2
J: TRBJ2-2

CDR3: CASNLLISETQYF
DNA: TGTGCCAGCAATCTACTTATCTCGGAGACCCAGTACTTC
size: many
V: TRBV6-1
D: -
J: TRBJ2-5

CDR3: CASSLWGPDTQYF
DNA: TGCGCCAGCAGCCTCTGGGGGCCAGATACGCAGTATTTT
size: many
V: TRBV5-1
D: -
J: TRBJ2-3

CDR3: CASSQLPRGHLYEQYF
DNA: TGTGCCAGCAGCCAGCTCCCCAGGGGACACCTCTACGAGCAGTACTTC
size: once
V: TRBV3-1
D: -
J: TRBJ2-7

CDR3: CASSGGQGRQETQYF
DNA: TGTGCCAGCAGCGGAGGACAGGGTAGGCAAGAGACCCAGTACTTC
size: -
V: TRBV9
D: TRBD1
J: TRBJ2-5

CDR3: CASSLQGAVYEQYF
DNA: TGTGCCAGCAGCTTGCAGGGGGCTGTCTACGAGCAGTACTTC
size: -
V: TRBV5-4
D: TRBD1
J: TRBJ2-7

CDR3: CASSLGFLSTDTQYF
DNA: TGTGCCAGCAGCTTGGGATTTCTGAGCACAGATACGCAGTATTTT
size: few
V: TRBV5-5
D: -
J: TRBJ2-3

CDR3: CASSLAASGRSYEQFF
DNA: TGTGCCAGCAGCTTGGCAGCTAGCGGGAGGTCCTATGAGCAGTTCTTC
size: few
V: TRBV5-6
D: TRBD2
J: TRBJ2-1